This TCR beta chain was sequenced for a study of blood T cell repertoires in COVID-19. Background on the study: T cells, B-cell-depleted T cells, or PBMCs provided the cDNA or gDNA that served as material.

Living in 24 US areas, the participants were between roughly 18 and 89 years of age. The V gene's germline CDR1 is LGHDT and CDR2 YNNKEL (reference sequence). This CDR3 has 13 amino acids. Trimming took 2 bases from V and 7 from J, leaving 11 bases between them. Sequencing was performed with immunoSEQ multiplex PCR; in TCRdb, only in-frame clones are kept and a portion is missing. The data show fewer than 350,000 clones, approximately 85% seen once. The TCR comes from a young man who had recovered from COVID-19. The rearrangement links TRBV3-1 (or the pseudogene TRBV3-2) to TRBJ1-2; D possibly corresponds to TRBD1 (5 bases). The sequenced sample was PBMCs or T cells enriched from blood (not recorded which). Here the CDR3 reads CASSQLDKSGYTF. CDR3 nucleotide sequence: TGTGCCAGCAGCCAATTGGACAAGAGTGGCTACACCTTC.